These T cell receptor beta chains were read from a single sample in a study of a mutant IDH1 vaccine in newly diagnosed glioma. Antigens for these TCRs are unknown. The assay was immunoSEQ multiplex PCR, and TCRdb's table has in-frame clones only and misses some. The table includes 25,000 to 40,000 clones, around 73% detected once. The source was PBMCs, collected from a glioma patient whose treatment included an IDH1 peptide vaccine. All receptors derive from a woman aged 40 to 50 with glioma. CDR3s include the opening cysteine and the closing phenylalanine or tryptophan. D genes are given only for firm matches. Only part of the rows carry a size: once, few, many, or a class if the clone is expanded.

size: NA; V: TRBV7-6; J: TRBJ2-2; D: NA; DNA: TGTGCCAGCAGCCTACAGGGTACGAACACCGGGGAGCTGTTTTTT; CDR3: CASSLQGTNTGELFF
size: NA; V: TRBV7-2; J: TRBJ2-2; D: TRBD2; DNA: TGTGCCAGCAGCTTACGGCGGGAGCTCACCGGGGAGCTGTTTTTT; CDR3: CASSLRRELTGELFF
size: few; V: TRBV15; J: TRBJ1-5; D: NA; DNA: TGTGCCACCAGCAGAGCTATAGACGGAAATCAGCCCCAGCATTTT; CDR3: CATSRAIDGNQPQHF
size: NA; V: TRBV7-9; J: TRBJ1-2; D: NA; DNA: TGTGCCAGCAGCTTAGCCCCCGAGACAGACTACACCTTC; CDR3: CASSLAPETDYTF
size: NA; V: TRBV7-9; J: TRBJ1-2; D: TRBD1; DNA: TGTGCCAGCACCCCGACAGGGCAAGGCTACACCTTC; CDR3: CASTPTGQGYTF
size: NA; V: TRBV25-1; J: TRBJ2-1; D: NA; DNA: TGTGCCAGCAGTGCACTAGACGGTTGGAATGAGCAGTTCTTC; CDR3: CASSALDGWNEQFF
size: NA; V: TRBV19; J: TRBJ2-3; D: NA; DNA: TGTGCCAGTAGTATAGATCTGACGGGATCTAGCACAGATACGCAGTATTTT; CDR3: CASSIDLTGSSTDTQYF
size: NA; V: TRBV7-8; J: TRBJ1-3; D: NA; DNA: TGTGCCAGCAGCCGAAGCAGCTCTGGAAACACCATATATTTT; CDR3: CASSRSSSGNTIYF
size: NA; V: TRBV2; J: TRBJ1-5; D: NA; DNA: TGTGCCAGCAGTGGGGCAGGGGATAGCAATCAGCCCCAGCATTTT; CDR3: CASSGAGDSNQPQHF
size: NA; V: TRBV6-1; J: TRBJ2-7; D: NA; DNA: TGTGCCAGCAGGAGGGAATCAGGGATGGACGAGCAGTACTTC; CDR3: CASRRESGMDEQYF
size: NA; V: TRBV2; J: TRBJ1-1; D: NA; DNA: TGTGCCAGCAGACTCGATCGGGGCCGCACTGAAGCTTTCTTT; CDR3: CASRLDRGRTEAFF
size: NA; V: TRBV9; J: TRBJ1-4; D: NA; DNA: TGTGCCAGCAGCGGACTTCCAGGGACAACTAATGAAAAACTGTTTTTT; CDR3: CASSGLPGTTNEKLFF
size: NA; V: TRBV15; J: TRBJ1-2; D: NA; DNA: TGTGCCACCAGCAGAGTTGAAGGGTCTAACTATGGCTACACCTTC; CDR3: CATSRVEGSNYGYTF
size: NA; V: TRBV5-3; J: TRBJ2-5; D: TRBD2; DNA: TGTGCCAGAAGCTTGGGGGAAAAAAGACCGGGACTAGCGGGGTTTGTGGCGACCCAGTACTTC; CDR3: CARSLGEKRPGLAGFVATQYF
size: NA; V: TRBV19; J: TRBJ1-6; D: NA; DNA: TGTGCCAGTAGTATCGTCCCGGGGCCCCTCCACTTT; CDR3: CASSIVPGPLHF
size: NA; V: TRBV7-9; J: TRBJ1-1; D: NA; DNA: TGTGCCAGCAGCCCACGGTCCGACACTGAAGCTTTCTTT; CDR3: CASSPRSDTEAFF
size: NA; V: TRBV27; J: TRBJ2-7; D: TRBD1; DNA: TGTGCCAGCAGTTTCCTGGGACAGGCAAGGGAGCAGTACTTC; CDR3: CASSFLGQAREQYF
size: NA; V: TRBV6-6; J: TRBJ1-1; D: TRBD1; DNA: TGTGCCAGCAGTTCTGACAGGGTCAACACTGAAGCTTTCTTT; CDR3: CASSSDRVNTEAFF
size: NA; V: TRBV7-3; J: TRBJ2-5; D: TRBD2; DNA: TGTGCCAGCAGCGTAACTAGCGGGGTAGGCGAGACCCAGTACTTC; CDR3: CASSVTSGVGETQYF
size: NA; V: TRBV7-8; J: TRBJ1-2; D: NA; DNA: TGTGCCAGCAGCTTAGATTTCTATGGCTACACCTTC; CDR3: CASSLDFYGYTF
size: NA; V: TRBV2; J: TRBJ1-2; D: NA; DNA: TGTGCCAGCAGTGACTTACTGACAGGAGTCGAGAGCACCTTC; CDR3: CASSDLLTGVESTF
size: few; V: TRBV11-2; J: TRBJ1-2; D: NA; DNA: TGTGCCAGCAGCTTGGCTAACTATGGCTACACCTTC; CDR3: CASSLANYGYTF
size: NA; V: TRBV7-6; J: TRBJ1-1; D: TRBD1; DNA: TGTGCCAGCAGCTCCGGGACAGGCCTTAGGGACACTGAAGCTTTCTTT; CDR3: CASSSGTGLRDTEAFF
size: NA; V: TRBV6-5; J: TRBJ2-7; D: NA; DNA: TGTGCCAGCAGTTCAACCGCCGATCCGGGGTACGAGCAGTACTTC; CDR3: CASSSTADPGYEQYF
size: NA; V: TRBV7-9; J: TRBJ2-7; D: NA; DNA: TGTGCCAGCAGCGGGACCGCGAGTCCCTACGAGCAGTACTTC; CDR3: CASSGTASPYEQYF
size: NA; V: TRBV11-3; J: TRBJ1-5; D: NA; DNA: TGTGCCAGGTGGAACAGGGAAAGCAATCAGCCCCAGCATTTT; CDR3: CARWNRESNQPQHF
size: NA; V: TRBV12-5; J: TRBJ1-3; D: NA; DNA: TGTGCTAGTGGTCTTGGCCCCCCCCTGGGGAGGGACTCTGGAAACACCATATATTTT; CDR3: CASGLGPPLGRDSGNTIYF
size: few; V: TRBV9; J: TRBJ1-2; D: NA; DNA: TGTGCCAGCAGCGTAGATCCGGAGAACTATGGCTACACCTTC; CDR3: CASSVDPENYGYTF
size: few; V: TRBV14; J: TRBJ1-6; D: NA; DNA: TGTGCCAGCAGCCAACCGGGACTCAGCTCCTATAATTCACCCCTCCACTTT; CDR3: CASSQPGLSSYNSPLHF
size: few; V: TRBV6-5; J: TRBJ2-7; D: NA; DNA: TGTGCCAGCAGACCTGCTACAGGATTAAGCCACGAGCAGTACTTC; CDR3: CASRPATGLSHEQYF
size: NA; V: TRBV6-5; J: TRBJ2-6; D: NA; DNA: TGTGCCAGCAGTTACCGGGCCTCTGGGGCCAACGTCCTGACTTTC; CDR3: CASSYRASGANVLTF
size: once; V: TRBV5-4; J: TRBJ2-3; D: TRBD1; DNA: TGTGCCAGCAGTGATCGACAGGGGTCCACAGATACGCAGTATTTT; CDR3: CASSDRQGSTDTQYF
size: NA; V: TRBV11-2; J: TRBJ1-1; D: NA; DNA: TGTGCCAGCAGCTTAGATCATCCGGGGACCCGTTCCGATTTT; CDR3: CASSLDHPGTRSDF
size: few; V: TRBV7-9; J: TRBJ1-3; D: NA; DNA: TGTGCCAGCAGCCCCGTTCCCCGGACCGTGAGCTCTGGAAACACCATATATTTT; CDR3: CASSPVPRTVSSGNTIYF
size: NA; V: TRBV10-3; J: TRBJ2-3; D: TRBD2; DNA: TGTGCCACGATGTGGACTAGCGGTGAAGATACGCAGTATTTT; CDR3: CATMWTSGEDTQYF
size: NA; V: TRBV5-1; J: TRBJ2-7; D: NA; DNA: TGCGCCAGCAGCCCTCCAGGGGACGAGCAGTACTTC; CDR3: CASSPPGDEQYF
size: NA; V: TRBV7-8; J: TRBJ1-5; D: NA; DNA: TGTGCCAGCAGCTTAGAGAGTAGCAATCAGCCCCAGCATTTT; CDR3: CASSLESSNQPQHF
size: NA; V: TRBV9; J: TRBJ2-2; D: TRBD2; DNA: TGTGCCAGCAGCGTTGTAGACGGGGGGGCCAACACCGGGGAGCTGTTTTTT; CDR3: CASSVVDGGANTGELFF